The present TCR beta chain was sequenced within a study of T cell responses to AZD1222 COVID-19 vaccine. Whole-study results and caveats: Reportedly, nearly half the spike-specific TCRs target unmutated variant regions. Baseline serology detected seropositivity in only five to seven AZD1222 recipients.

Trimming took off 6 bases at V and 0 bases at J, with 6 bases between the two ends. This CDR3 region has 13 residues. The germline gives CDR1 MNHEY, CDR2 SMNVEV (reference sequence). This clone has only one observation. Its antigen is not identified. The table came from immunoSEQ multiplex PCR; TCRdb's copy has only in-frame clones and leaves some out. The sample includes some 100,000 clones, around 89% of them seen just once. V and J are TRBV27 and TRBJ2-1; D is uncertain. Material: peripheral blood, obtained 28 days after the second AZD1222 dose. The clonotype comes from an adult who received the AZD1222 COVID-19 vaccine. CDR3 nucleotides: TGTGCCAGCAGAATTAGCTCCTACAATGAGCAGTTCTTC. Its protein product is CASRISSYNEQFF.